This T cell receptor (beta chain) emerged from a study of OX40 agonist ivuxolimab in advanced cancers. CDR3 size: 18 residues. TCRdb keeps only in-frame clones here, not all; method: immunoSEQ multiplex PCR. The repertoire holds roughly 38,000 clones, with roughly nine tenths as singletons. The study, taken as a whole, reports: Both blood CD4+ and CD8+ T cells showed clonal growth by week 6 at 0.1 to 3.0 mg/kg. Relative to CD4+ cells, CD8+ T cells on average had more expanded clones.

Of note for this clone: The antigen is not known.

Blood sampling was done at baseline, cycle 4 day 1, and cycle 7 day 1. The sequence was obtained from an adult with an advanced solid tumor such as melanoma, head and neck, liver or kidney cancer. Material: CD4+ or CD8+ T cells sorted from blood, obtained in a trial of the OX40 agonist ivuxolimab. The chain uses TRBV7-5 and TRBJ1-4; the table names TRBD1, a call not compared with the DNA. TRBV7-5 is a known pseudogene. Here the CDR3 DNA reads TGTGCCAGCAGCTTGGGACAGGGTCGAGGCGCAACTAATGAAAAACTGTTTTTT. Residues: CASSLGQGRGATNEKLFF.